The 2 T cell receptor beta chains presented below share a single source sample, sequenced in a study of cytomegalovirus exposure and HLA in healthy donors. PCR was performed using 60 Vbeta and 13 Jbeta primers. The data were produced by immunoSEQ multiplex PCR, yet TCRdb's version contains in-frame clones alone and is incomplete. The profile covers 50,000 to 60,000 clones, with 65% to 85% appearing a single time and roughly 3% taken by the ten largest. Sequencing used PBMCs. The receptors originated from a man aged 18 to 35 in good health and CMV-seronegative.

The chain combines TRBV6-5 with TRBJ1-2; 7 nucleotides agree with TRBD1. The CDR3 covers 14 residues. Germline-derived CDR1 and CDR2 are MNHEY and SVGAGI. Trimming removed 0 bases from V and 10 bases from J; junction bases left unmatched: 8. This CDR3 reads CASSYSAGDSVYTF. The DNA for the CDR3 is TGTGCCAGCAGTTACTCAGCAGGGGACAGCGTCTACACCTTC.

The chain carries TRBV29-1 and TRBJ2-7; weak D call: TRBD1 (5 bases). V was shortened by 2 bases and J by 7 bases, with 18 bases between the two germline ends. Germline V gives CDR1 SQVTM, CDR2 ANQGSEA. The CDR3 runs 14 residues. CDR3 nucleotides: TGCAGCGTTGAACAGGGCGAACTCTCTAGGGAGCAGTACTTC. Its protein product is CSVEQGELSREQYF.